Below are 12 T cell receptor beta chains sequenced from a single sample in a study of blood T cell repertoires in COVID-19. The protocol was immunoSEQ multiplex PCR, while the TCRdb copy is restricted to in-frame clones and leaves out a portion. The table lists hundreds of thousands of clones, more than 75% of them singletons, with approximately 1.6% in the top ten. Sequencing was carried out using PBMCs or T cells enriched from blood (not recorded which). The source of these receptors is a man aged 35 to 55 who had recovered from COVID-19.

The J gene is TRBJ1-2, the V gene TRBV28, with 7 positions matching TRBD1. The CDR3 contains 14 residues. Trimming took 2 bases from V and 4 from J; bases not matched to a gene: 4. Germline V CDR1 and CDR2: MDHEN, SYDVKM. CDR3 in DNA: TGTGCCAGCAGTTTAGCAGGGGGGATCTATGGCTACACCTTC. It encodes CASSLAGGIYGYTF.

The chain joins TRBV28 to TRBJ1-1; a possible D gene is TRBD1 (5 bases). CDR1 is MDHEN, CDR2 SYDVKM, per germline. Trimming took off 2 bases at V and 12 bases at J, with 16 bases between the two ends. The CDR3 extends over 13 amino acids. The CDR3 is CASSLPDRGWTFF. In DNA form, the CDR3 reads TGTGCCAGCAGTTTACCCGACCGGGGGTGGACTTTCTTT.

This clone appeared a single time. This sequence joins TRBV5-8 and TRBJ1-1; TRBD1 matches 9 bases. The CDR3 totals 14 residues. CDR1 is SGHTS and CDR2 is YDEGEE in the germline V gene. V shed 3 bases and J 3 bases; nucleotides not matched to a gene: 3. CDR3 nucleotide sequence: TGTGCCAGCAGCTATGACAGGGGGGACACTGAAGCTTTCTTT. Amino acids: CASSYDRGDTEAFF.

The V and J genes are TRBV4-2 and TRBJ2-4; D uncertain. Germline V gives CDR1 LGHNA, CDR2 YNFKEQ. The CDR3 is 16 residues long. Trimming took off 0 bases at V and 0 bases at J, with 9 bases between the two ends. The CDR3 here is CASSQDTLRAKNIQYF. The CDR3 region has the DNA TGTGCCAGCAGCCAAGACACCCTCAGAGCCAAAAACATTCAGTACTTC.

The rearrangement joins TRBV3-1 (or the pseudogene TRBV3-2) to TRBJ2-3; TRBD2 is a possible D gene (7 bases). CDR1 and CDR2 from the germline V gene are LGHDT and YNNKEL (reference sequence). Between the trimmed V and J ends, which lost 1 base and 5 bases, there was a span of 16 bases. CDR3 length: 16 residues. The CDR3 DNA reads TGTGCCAGCAGCCAAGGTTTAGGGGGGGCAGGAGATACGCAGTATTTT. This sequence encodes CASSQGLGGAGDTQYF.

The V gene is TRBV27, the J gene TRBJ2-3; no reliable D call. This CDR3 spans 15 amino acids. V shed 6 bases and J shed 8 bases, with 21 bases lying between them. Germline V gene sequence: CDR1 MNHEY, CDR2 SMNVEV (reference sequence). The CDR3: CASSFGYDTSGTQYF. In DNA form, the CDR3 reads TGTGCCAGCAGCTTCGGTTACGACACGTCAGGTACGCAGTATTTT.

V and J are TRBV10-3 and TRBJ1-3; TRBD1 matches at 10 bases. The V and J ends lost 6 bases and 0 bases, in that order; junction bases with no gene match: 8. CDR1 is ENHRY, CDR2 SYGVKD, per germline. The CDR3 is 17 amino acids. CDR3 sequence reads: CAISPGTGVTSGNTIYF. CDR3 DNA: TGTGCCATCAGCCCCGGGACAGGGGTTACCTCTGGAAACACCATATATTTT.

V usage is TRBV4-2 and J usage is TRBJ2-7; possible D gene TRBD2, 5 bases. The CDR3 is 16 residues long. V was shortened by 4 bases and J by 1 base, with 17 bases between the two germline ends. Germline values: CDR1 LGHNA, CDR2 YNFKEQ. CDR3 in DNA: TGTGCCAGCAGCCGGTCGAGCGTGGGAGAGTCCTACGAGCAGTACTTC. It is translated as CASSRSSVGESYEQYF.

The CDR3 spells CASSYSGRLQETQYF. For the CDR3, the DNA is TGCGCCAGCAGCTATAGCGGGAGGCTCCAAGAGACCCAGTACTTC. The rearrangement uses TRBV5-1 and TRBJ2-5; 10 bases fit TRBD2. CDR1 is SGHRS and CDR2 is YFSETQ in the germline V gene. The CDR3 consists of 15 residues. V shed 3 bases and J 1 base; nucleotides not matched to a gene: 3.

The rearrangement joins TRBV5-4 to TRBJ1-1, with TRBD1 matching 8 bases. Germline assignment: CDR1 SGHNT and CDR2 YYREEE (reference sequence). The CDR3 is 14 residues long. V lost 3 bases and J lost 0; bases outside the gene matches: 1. The CDR3 is CASSWTGMNTEAFF. CDR3 nucleotide sequence: TGTGCCAGCAGCTGGACAGGGATGAACACTGAAGCTTTCTTT.

The rearrangement links TRBV12-3 or TRBV12-4 to TRBJ2-7; tentative D call: TRBD2 (6 bases). The CDR3 has 13 residues. V was pared by 3 bases and J by 7 bases, with 13 bases between. In DNA, the CDR3 is TGTGCCAGCAGTTTTCGGCATGCGGGGGAGCAGTACTTC. It encodes CASSFRHAGEQYF.

V gene TRBV7-2 combines with J gene TRBJ2-1; 8 positions match TRBD2. Looked up from germline, CDR1 is SGHTA and CDR2 is FQGNSA. CDR3 length: 16 amino acids. After removal of 0 bases from V and 3 bases from J, the junction contained 4 bases not matched to a gene. The CDR3: CASSLARRGGYNEQFF. CDR3 nucleotides: TGTGCCAGCAGCTTAGCTCGACGGGGGGGCTACAATGAGCAGTTCTTC. The variable domain in full, with the rest retrieved from reference TRBV7-2 and TRBJ2-1, is GAGVSQSPSNKVTEKGKDVELRCDPISGHTALYWYRQSLGQGLEFLIYFQGNSAPDKSGLPSDRFSAERTGGSVSTLTIQRTQQEDSAVYLCASSLARRGGYNEQFFGPGTRLTVL.